The rows below give T cell receptor beta chains drawn from one sample of a study of blood T cell repertoires in COVID-19. Clones were read by immunoSEQ multiplex PCR, and TCRdb kept only the in-frame ones, dropping some. The table records roughly 100,000 clones, 84% of them present only once. The sequenced material came from peripheral blood. These receptors were taken from a human donor in a cohort sampled during active COVID-19. The CDR3 runs from the conserved cysteine through the conserved F or W. The D gene is left open where the match is weak. Size tells how often a clone was seen (once, few, many) or the class of an expanded clone, and some rows leave it out.

j_call: TRBJ2-2
clone_size: -
v_call: TRBV18
d_call: TRBD1
cdr3_nt: TGTGCCAGCTCACAACTGGGGACAGAGCTCACCGGGGAGCTGTTTTTT
cdr3_aa: CASSQLGTELTGELFF

j_call: TRBJ1-2
clone_size: -
v_call: TRBV2
d_call: TRBD1
cdr3_nt: TGTGCCAGCAGTGTAGGACAGGTGTTAAACTATGGCTACACCTTC
cdr3_aa: CASSVGQVLNYGYTF

j_call: TRBJ1-1
clone_size: -
v_call: TRBV19
d_call: -
cdr3_nt: TGTGCCAGTAGCCCCAGGGGTCTCGTGAACACTGAAGCTTTCTTT
cdr3_aa: CASSPRGLVNTEAFF

j_call: TRBJ1-2
clone_size: -
v_call: TRBV2
d_call: -
cdr3_nt: TGTGCCAGCAGAATAGAGGGTGGCTACACCTTC
cdr3_aa: CASRIEGGYTF

j_call: TRBJ1-5
clone_size: -
v_call: TRBV5-6
d_call: -
cdr3_nt: TGTGCCAGCAGCTTGTTGGGGAGTTCGGACAATCAGCCCCAGCATTTT
cdr3_aa: CASSLLGSSDNQPQHF

j_call: TRBJ1-2
clone_size: -
v_call: TRBV4-3
d_call: -
cdr3_nt: TGCGCCAGCAGCCCTTGGGGGACTTGGGGCTATGGCTACACCTTC
cdr3_aa: CASSPWGTWGYGYTF

j_call: TRBJ2-7
clone_size: -
v_call: TRBV11-2
d_call: TRBD2
cdr3_nt: TGTGCCAGCAGCTTAGTAGACGGGGGACTATACGAGCAGTACTTC
cdr3_aa: CASSLVDGGLYEQYF

j_call: TRBJ1-1
clone_size: -
v_call: TRBV4-2
d_call: -
cdr3_nt: TGTGCCAGCAGCCCCAGAACGGGGGGCGGCGTGAACACTGAAGCTTTCTTT
cdr3_aa: CASSPRTGGGVNTEAFF

j_call: TRBJ2-2
clone_size: -
v_call: TRBV4-1
d_call: TRBD2
cdr3_nt: TGCGCCAGCAGCCAAGATGCGGGGGGACCGAACACCGGGGAGCTGTTTTTT
cdr3_aa: CASSQDAGGPNTGELFF

j_call: TRBJ1-5
clone_size: -
v_call: TRBV4-3
d_call: -
cdr3_nt: TGCGCCAGCAGCCAAGGGTACAGTGGGAATCAGCCCCAGCATTTT
cdr3_aa: CASSQGYSGNQPQHF

j_call: TRBJ2-6
clone_size: -
v_call: TRBV5-5
d_call: -
cdr3_nt: TGTGCCAGCAGCTTATCTGAGTTCTCTGGGGCCAACGTCCTGACTTTC
cdr3_aa: CASSLSEFSGANVLTF

j_call: TRBJ2-4
clone_size: -
v_call: TRBV7-3
d_call: -
cdr3_nt: TGTGCCAGCAGCCGACCGGAGGGCATTCAGTACTTC
cdr3_aa: CASSRPEGIQYF

j_call: TRBJ2-2
clone_size: -
v_call: TRBV5-1
d_call: TRBD1
cdr3_nt: TGCGCCAGCAGCTTAGGGACAGGTCGGTCCGGGGAGCTGTTTTTT
cdr3_aa: CASSLGTGRSGELFF

j_call: TRBJ2-3
clone_size: -
v_call: TRBV11-3
d_call: TRBD1
cdr3_nt: TGTGCCAGCAGCCACATGTTCAGGACAGGGGATCCAGATACGCAGTATTTT
cdr3_aa: CASSHMFRTGDPDTQYF

j_call: TRBJ1-6
clone_size: -
v_call: TRBV19
d_call: -
cdr3_nt: TGTGCCAGTAGTACCCGTACGAGCTCCTATAATTCACCCCTCCACTTT
cdr3_aa: CASSTRTSSYNSPLHF

j_call: TRBJ1-5
clone_size: -
v_call: TRBV6-2/TRBV6-3
d_call: -
cdr3_nt: TGTGCCAGCAGTTACTCTGGAGTAAGCAATCAGCCCCAGCATTTT
cdr3_aa: CASSYSGVSNQPQHF

j_call: TRBJ1-1
clone_size: -
v_call: TRBV6-5
d_call: TRBD1
cdr3_nt: TGTGCCAGCAGCCCGACAGGGGTGGGTGAAGCTTTCTTT
cdr3_aa: CASSPTGVGEAFF

j_call: TRBJ2-5
clone_size: once
v_call: TRBV30
d_call: -
cdr3_nt: TGTGCCTCCAGGGTTGGGGAGACCCAGTACTTC
cdr3_aa: CASRVGETQYF

j_call: TRBJ2-3
clone_size: -
v_call: TRBV3-1/TRBV3-2
d_call: TRBD1
cdr3_nt: TGTGCCAGCAGCCAGGGACAGGGTCAAAGCACAGATACGCAGTATTTT
cdr3_aa: CASSQGQGQSTDTQYF

j_call: TRBJ1-5
clone_size: few
v_call: TRBV18
d_call: TRBD1
cdr3_nt: TGTGCCAGCTCACCCGACAGGGGGCTTCAGCCCCAGCATTTT
cdr3_aa: CASSPDRGLQPQHF